This T cell receptor beta chain comes out of a study of shared clonotypes between healthy human individuals. Terminally differentiated effector memory CD45RA+ cells were excluded from the naive CD8 cells, which were CD45RO-negative and positively selected for CCR7. CDR1 is SGDLS, CDR2 YYNGEE, per germline. The CDR3 contains 15 residues. With 0 bases removed from V and 0 bases from J, the gap between germline ends came to 7 bases. Some clones are missing from TCRdb's copy, which holds only in-frame ones; the method was immunoSEQ multiplex PCR. The sample includes around 1.9 million clones, 90% to 95% of them seen just once.

Sample: naive CD8+ T cells from PBMCs. This chain uses TRBV9 with TRBJ1-3, with D unresolved. The clonotype originates from a man younger than 35 in good health. Some clones in this sample may be carry-over from other donors' samples. CDR3 sequence reads: CASSVGTLSGNTIYF. The DNA for the CDR3 is TGTGCCAGCAGCGTAGGCACCCTCTCTGGAAACACCATATATTTT.